This TCR beta chain was recovered during a study of blood T cell repertoires in COVID-19. Profiling relied on immunoSEQ multiplex PCR, and the TCRdb table lists in-frame clones only, not all of them. The sample records under 400,000 clones, over 75% being singletons. The sequenced material came from peripheral blood. The clonotype was recovered from a woman in her 30s with COVID-19, enrolled during active disease.

CDR3 sequence reads: CASSVGSGPYNEQFF. As DNA, the CDR3 is TGTGCCAGCAGCGTAGGAAGCGGTCCCTACAATGAGCAGTTCTTC. The chain combines TRBV9 with TRBJ2-1, with D tentatively TRBD2 (5 bases). V lost 0 bases, J lost 2 bases, and 9 bases lay in between. From germline, CDR1 is SGDLS and CDR2 YYNGEE. The CDR3 covers 15 residues.